This entry lists 26 T cell receptor beta chains sequenced from one sample in a study of T cells in localized non-small cell lung cancer. Clones were read by immunoSEQ multiplex PCR, and TCRdb kept only the in-frame ones, dropping some. In the table there are 20,000 to 25,000 clones, more than 85% of which are singletons. The sample here was peripheral blood, taken before any cancer treatment. The receptors originated from a man between 35 and 75 years old with stage III squamous cell lung carcinoma.

This chain links TRBV7-2 with TRBJ2-1; D not resolved. This CDR3 spans 14 amino acids. Trimming pared 5 bases from V and 7 bases from J, leaving 15 bases between. Germline CDR1 SGHTA, CDR2 FQGNSA. The DNA of the CDR3 is TGTGCCAGCAGCCCCTACGAGGCGAGGAATGAGCAGTTCTTC. Translated: CASSPYEARNEQFF.

Only one count was recorded for this clone. This chain joins TRBV11-3 and TRBJ2-2; 8 positions match TRBD2. Germline V gene data show CDR1 as SGHNT and CDR2 as YENEEA. This CDR3 is 17 amino acids long. The V segment lost 3 bases and the J segment 6 bases; nucleotides outside the gene matches: 12. The DNA of the CDR3 is TGTGCCAGCAGCTTTCAGGGGCAGCGGGAGAAAGCCGGGGAGCTGTTTTTT. It specifies CASSFQGQREKAGELFF.

The rearrangement joins TRBV30 to TRBJ2-7, with 9 bases lining up with TRBD1. Germline V gene sequence: CDR1 GTSNPN, CDR2 SVGIG (reference sequence). The CDR3 sequence is 14 residues long. The V segment lost 5 bases and the J segment 5 bases; nucleotides outside the gene matches: 10. CDR3 coding DNA: TGTGCCTGGGACCTGGGACAGGGTATCCACGAGCAGTACTTC. Translating it yields CAWDLGQGIHEQYF.

V gene TRBV29-1 combines with J gene TRBJ2-2; TRBD2 might be the D (6 bases). Per the germline V gene, CDR1 is SQVTM and CDR2 is ANQGSEA. The CDR3 runs to 15 residues. The germline V and J ends were trimmed by 7 bases and 4 bases, with 19 bases remaining between them. The CDR3 reads CSARRDLGPTGELFF. For the CDR3, the DNA is TGCAGCGCCAGGAGGGACCTAGGTCCCACCGGGGAGCTGTTTTTT.

This sequence joins TRBV7-6 and TRBJ1-2, with 7 bases aligning to TRBD1. Germline V gives CDR1 SGHVS, CDR2 FNYEAQ. The CDR3 spans 14 residues. The V and J ends lost 1 base and 5 bases, in that order; junction bases with no gene match: 4. The CDR3 protein is CASSLDPGQYGYTF. In DNA form, the CDR3 reads TGTGCCAGCAGCTTAGATCCGGGACAGTATGGCTACACCTTC.

V usage is TRBV6-5 and J usage is TRBJ1-1; 9 bases align to TRBD1. J was trimmed by 1 base and V by 6 bases; bases with no gene match: 6. The germline V gene has CDR1 MNHEY and CDR2 SVGAGI. This CDR3 contains 15 residues. CDR3 amino acids: CASSHRGQGNTEAFF. In nucleotides, the CDR3 is TGTGCCAGCAGCCACAGGGGACAGGGGAACACTGAAGCTTTCTTT.

This clone came up once. V is TRBV9 and J is TRBJ1-1, with D possibly being TRBD1 (5 bases). Germline-derived CDR1 and CDR2 are SGDLS and YYNGEE. V gave up 0 bases and J gave up 4 bases, with 10 bases separating them. The CDR3 length is 14 residues. CDR3: CASSVEGSGTEAFF. DNA for the CDR3: TGTGCCAGCAGCGTAGAGGGGTCGGGCACTGAAGCTTTCTTT.

V is TRBV2 and J is TRBJ1-4, with D unresolved. Per germline, CDR1 SNHLY and CDR2 FYNNEI. The length of the CDR3 is 14 residues. The V and J ends lost 6 bases and 4 bases respectively, with 12 bases between them. This CDR3 is CASSRTVNNEKLFF. The CDR3 nucleotides read TGTGCCAGCAGCCGGACGGTTAATAATGAAAAACTGTTTTTT.

The chain recombines TRBV9 with TRBJ2-2, with D maybe TRBD2 (6 bases). CDR1 and CDR2 (germline): SGDLS, YYNGEE. The CDR3 has 15 amino acids. Trimming removed 2 bases at V and 1 base at J, with 9 bases between. The CDR3 loop is CASSVGGENTGELFF. The CDR3 DNA follows: TGTGCCAGCAGCGTGGGGGGTGAGAACACCGGGGAGCTGTTTTTT.

This chain uses TRBV6-1 with TRBJ1-5; a possible D gene is TRBD1 (5 bases). V was shortened by 3 bases and J by 5 bases, with 11 bases between the two germline ends. From germline, CDR1 is MNHNS and CDR2 SASEGT. The CDR3 loop spans 14 amino acids. CDR3 bases: TGTGCCAGCAGTGAGACGGGGCGCGATCAGCCCCAGCATTTT. Amino acids: CASSETGRDQPQHF.

The V call is TRBV7-9, the J call TRBJ1-2; 9 positions agree with TRBD1. This CDR3 has 15 residues. Germline-derived CDR1 and CDR2 are SEHNR and FQNEAQ (reference sequence). V lost 3 bases and J lost 2; bases outside the gene matches: 4. CDR3 loop: CASSFGTGQNYGYTF. The CDR3 nucleotides read TGTGCCAGCAGCTTTGGGACAGGGCAAAACTATGGCTACACCTTC.

This chain uses TRBV6-5 with TRBJ2-7, with D possibly matching TRBD2 (6 bases). V dropped 6 bases and J dropped 6 bases, with 12 bases sitting between them. Germline V gene sequence: CDR1 MNHEY, CDR2 SVGAGI. This CDR3 spans 12 amino acids. CDR3 in DNA: TGTGCCAGCAGGGGACCCGGGGGCGAGCAGTACTTC. Translated, it gives CASRGPGGEQYF.

The chain employs TRBV28 and TRBJ2-5; 7 nucleotides line up with TRBD2. Germline V lookup: CDR1 MDHEN, CDR2 SYDVKM. This CDR3 comprises 14 residues. Losses at the gene ends were 8 bases for V and 6 bases for J; bases not matched to a gene: 12. The CDR3 coding sequence is TGTGCCAGCCTGAGCGGCGGGAGTGGGAAGACCCAGTACTTC. Translated: CASLSGGSGKTQYF.

This clone was seen only a few times. This rearrangement joins TRBV18 to TRBJ1-1; possible D gene TRBD1, 6 bases. Trimming removed 3 bases from V and 7 bases from J, with 9 bases in between. This CDR3 comprises 12 residues. The germline gives CDR1 KGHSH, CDR2 LQKENI. The CDR3 DNA sequence: TGTGCCAGCTCACCCAAGGGGGGTGAAGCTTTCTTT. This translates into CASSPKGGEAFF.

This CDR3 reads CASSKVLARTDSGNTIYF. The CDR3 DNA reads as TGTGCCAGCAGCAAAGTCCTGGCGAGAACTGACTCTGGAAACACCATATATTTT. The V gene is TRBV21-1, the J gene TRBJ1-3. TRBV21-1 is flagged as a pseudogene. The CDR3 has 18 residues.

There are a few counts of this clone. This sequence joins TRBV7-8 and TRBJ2-1; TRBD2 is a possible D gene (6 bases). The CDR3 is 15 amino acids. CDR1 SGHVS and CDR2 FQNEAQ come from the germline V gene. Trimming stripped 2 bases from V and 7 bases from J, with 15 bases between. In DNA form, the CDR3 reads TGTGCCAGCAGCTTATTCTCGGGAGCCATAAATGAGCAGTTCTTC. Protein product: CASSLFSGAINEQFF.

The V gene is TRBV7-2, the J gene TRBJ1-5, with TRBD1 identical over 11 bases. Germline V gene data show CDR1 as SGHTA and CDR2 as FQGNSA. The CDR3 runs 14 residues. With V trimmed by 5 bases and J by 4 bases, 1 base remained unmatched. CDR3 protein: CASSRDRGNQPQHF. In DNA, the CDR3 is TGTGCCAGCAGCAGGGACAGGGGGAATCAGCCCCAGCATTTT.

This chain uses TRBV19 with TRBJ2-2, with D tentatively TRBD2 (5 bases). Trimming shortened V by 1 base and J by 6 bases, and 12 bases separated the two germline ends. From germline, CDR1 is LNHDA and CDR2 SQIVND (reference sequence). The CDR3 has 15 amino acids. The CDR3 protein is CASSIVEGRAGELFF. The DNA of the CDR3 is TGTGCCAGTAGTATAGTAGAGGGAAGGGCCGGGGAGCTGTTTTTT.

A few counts support this clone. This chain uses TRBV6-5 with TRBJ1-2; D gene ambiguous. CDR1 and CDR2 from the germline V gene are MNHEY and SVGAGI. Trimming took 4 bases from V and 4 from J, leaving 10 bases between them. The CDR3 loop spans 13 amino acids. CDR3 amino acids: CASSFTLGYGYTF. The CDR3 nucleotides read TGTGCCAGCAGTTTCACGCTAGGCTATGGCTACACCTTC.

The V gene is TRBV5-1, the J gene TRBJ2-3; D is unresolved. Germline-derived CDR1 and CDR2 are SGHRS and YFSETQ. V lost 4 bases and J lost 0, with 12 bases in between. This CDR3 contains 15 residues. CDR3 loop: CASSLQQRSTDTQYF. The CDR3, as DNA: TGCGCCAGCAGCCTTCAACAGCGTAGCACAGATACGCAGTATTTT.

The genes are TRBV5-1 and TRBJ1-2, with 8 bases matching TRBD1. The junction had 5 bases not matched to a gene; V was cut back by 0 bases and J by 4 bases. Germline-derived CDR1 and CDR2 are SGHRS and YFSETQ. CDR3 length: 15 amino acids. The DNA of the CDR3 is TGCGCCAGCAGCTTGGCGACAGGGGTATTCTATGGCTACACCTTC. This sequence encodes CASSLATGVFYGYTF.

The chain has TRBV19 and TRBJ2-6, with 9 bases aligning to TRBD1. J gave up 2 bases and V 5 bases, and 7 bases lay outside the gene matches. Germline-derived CDR1 and CDR2 are LNHDA and SQIVND (reference sequence). The CDR3 has 17 residues. CDR3 DNA: TGTGCCAGTAGTCCGGGACAGGGTCTGGCTGGGGCCAACGTCCTGACTTTC. Translation gives CASSPGQGLAGANVLTF.

In nucleotides, the CDR3 is TGTGCCAGCACTAAAGTGCCGCGAGATAATTCACCCCTCCACTTT. Its translation is CASTKVPRDNSPLHF. V and J are TRBV9 and TRBJ1-6, with no clear D. The ends were cut back, 6 bases at V and 5 bases at J, with 15 bases in the middle. Germline V gene sequence: CDR1 SGDLS, CDR2 YYNGEE. CDR3 size: 15 residues.

This rearrangement joins TRBV19 to TRBJ2-7; D is perhaps TRBD1 or TRBD2 (6 bases each). There are 14 residues in the CDR3. V lost 5 bases to trimming and J lost 3 bases, with 14 bases between them. Germline V gene lookup returns CDR1 LNHDA and CDR2 SQIVND (reference sequence). The CDR3 loop is CASSEQGLNYEQYF. Written as DNA, the CDR3 is TGTGCCAGTAGTGAACAGGGACTGAACTACGAGCAGTACTTC. Drawing the rest from reference TRBV19 and TRBJ2-7, the complete variable domain is DGGITQSPKYLFRKEGQNVTLSCEQNLNHDAMYWYRQDPGQGLRLIYYSQIVNDFQKGDIAEGYSVSREKKESFPLTVTSAQKNPTAFYLCASSEQGLNYEQYFGPGTRLTVT.

This chain uses TRBV2 with TRBJ1-1; weak D call: TRBD1 (5 bases). CDR3 length: 15 residues. Germline V gene lookup returns CDR1 SNHLY and CDR2 FYNNEI. V shed 1 base and J shed 1 base, with 10 bases lying between them. The CDR3 protein is CASSEGGGWNTEAFF. The CDR3 DNA reads TGTGCCAGCAGTGAAGGGGGGGGGTGGAACACTGAAGCTTTCTTT.

The rearrangement uses TRBV4-1 and TRBJ1-1; D possibly corresponds to TRBD1 (6 bases). Germline V lookup: CDR1 MGHRA, CDR2 YSYEKL. The CDR3 is 12 amino acids. With 4 bases removed from V and 7 bases from J, the gap between germline ends came to 10 bases. This chain's CDR3 is CASSPRGNEAFF. The CDR3 DNA reads TGCGCCAGCAGCCCCAGGGGTAATGAAGCTTTCTTT.